The present T cell receptor (beta chain) was sequenced within a study of T cells in Graves' hyperthyroidism and ophthalmopathy. Study results and limitations: Most thyroid-expanded clonotypes above 0.001 were also found in blood. It was a median around 6 months before onset that the model predicted ophthalmopathy. Researchers report that a 13 V-J model separated ophthalmopathy from stable hyperthyroidism.

Notes on this clonotype: Its antigen is unknown.

Researchers amplified the TCR beta CDR3 regions from RNA transcripts. TCR CDR3 underwent first-round RT-PCR with the HTBI primer set. Each CDR3 protein gets one entry after TCRdb re-called the multiplex PCR reads with MiXCR. Of some 350,000 distinct CDR3 sequences listed, approximately 14% are singletons. Trimming cost V 3 bases and J 8 bases, with 16 bases left between them. The CDR3 consists of 15 residues. The V gene's germline CDR1 is MNHEY and CDR2 SMNVEV (reference sequence). The sample taken for sequencing was blood. The receptor was derived from a woman younger than 30 with Graves' hyperthyroidism that later progressed to Graves' ophthalmopathy. This sequence joins TRBV27 and TRBJ1-4, with D maybe TRBD1 (6 bases). The CDR3 nucleotides are TGTGCCAGCAGTTTTTGGGGAGGGGGGAACGAAAAACTGTTTTTT. Its translation is CASSFWGGGNEKLFF. Full variable domain (missing parts from reference TRBV27 and TRBJ1-4): EAQVTQNPRYLITVTGKKLTVTCSQNMNHEYMSWYRQDPGLGLRQIYYSMNVEVTDKGDVPEGYKVSRKEKRNFPLILESPSPNQTSLYFCASSFWGGGNEKLFFGSGTQLSVL.